A selection of T cell receptor beta chains follows, all from one sample in a study of cytomegalovirus exposure and HLA in healthy donors. The data were produced by immunoSEQ multiplex PCR, yet TCRdb's version contains in-frame clones alone and is incomplete. The sample consists of 100,000 or so clones, 75% of them appearing once. The sequenced sample was PBMCs. These receptors were obtained from a man between 50 and 59 years old in good health and CMV-seronegative. Each CDR3 is given without its conserved first and last residue. A row's size may be missing; if present it is once, few, many or a size class.

clone size,J gene,V gene,CDR3 protein
-,TRBJ2-3,TRBV2,ASSADQGDTQY
-,TRBJ1-5,TRBV7-2,ASRRDSPNQPQH
-,TRBJ1-1,TRBV9,AGQGYHTEAF
-,TRBJ1-2,TRBV28,ASSGNRQGGYGYT
-,TRBJ2-1,TRBV25-1,ASSQHRGRGYNEQF
-,TRBJ2-5,TRBV7-6,ASSLAGQGPETQY
-,TRBJ1-5,TRBV2,ASSDGQGSQPQH
-,TRBJ2-1,TRBV4-1,ASSPGDRDYNEQF
-,TRBJ1-5,TRBV7-8,ASSLAGGGNQPQH
-,TRBJ2-1,TRBV9,ASSVVTSGRIDEQF
few,TRBJ1-1,TRBV5-5,ASSLAGTGGTEAF
few,TRBJ2-1,TRBV2,ATATSGGYNEQF
-,TRBJ2-1,TRBV6-5,ASSYVRVGNEQF
once,TRBJ2-7,TRBV5-1,ASSLLGMDSYEQY
-,TRBJ2-7,TRBV6-1,ASSIRGIAEQY